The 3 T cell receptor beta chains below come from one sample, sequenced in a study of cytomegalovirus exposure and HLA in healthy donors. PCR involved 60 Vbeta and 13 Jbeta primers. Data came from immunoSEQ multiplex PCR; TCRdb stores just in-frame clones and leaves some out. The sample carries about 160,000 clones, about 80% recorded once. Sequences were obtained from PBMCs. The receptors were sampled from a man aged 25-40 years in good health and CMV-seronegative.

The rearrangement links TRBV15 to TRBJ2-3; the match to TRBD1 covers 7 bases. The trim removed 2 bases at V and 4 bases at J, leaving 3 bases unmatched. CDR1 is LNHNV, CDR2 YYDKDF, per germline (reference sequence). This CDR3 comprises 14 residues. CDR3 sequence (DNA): TGTGCCACCAGCAGAAGGGGGCGTCCAGATACGCAGTATTTT. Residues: CATSRRGRPDTQYF.

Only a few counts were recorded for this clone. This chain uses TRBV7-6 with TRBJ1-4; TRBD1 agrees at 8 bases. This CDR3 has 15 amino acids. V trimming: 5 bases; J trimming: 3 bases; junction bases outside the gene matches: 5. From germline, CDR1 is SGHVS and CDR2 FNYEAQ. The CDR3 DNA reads TGTGCCAGCAGCCCGACAGGGGTTGCTAATGAAAAACTGTTTTTT. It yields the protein CASSPTGVANEKLFF.

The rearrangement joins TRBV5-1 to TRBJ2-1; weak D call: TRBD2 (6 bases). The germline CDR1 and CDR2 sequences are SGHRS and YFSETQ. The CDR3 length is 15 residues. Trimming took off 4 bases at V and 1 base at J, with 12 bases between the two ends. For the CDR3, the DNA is TGCGCCAGCAGCGGACGGAGCGGGTCCTACAATGAGCAGTTCTTC. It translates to CASSGRSGSYNEQFF. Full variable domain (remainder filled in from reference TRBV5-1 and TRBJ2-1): KAGVTQTPRYLIKTRGQQVTLSCSPISGHRSVSWYQQTPGQGLQFLFEYFSETQRNKGNFPGRFSGRQFSNSRSEMNVSTLELGDSALYLCASSGRSGSYNEQFFGPGTRLTVL.